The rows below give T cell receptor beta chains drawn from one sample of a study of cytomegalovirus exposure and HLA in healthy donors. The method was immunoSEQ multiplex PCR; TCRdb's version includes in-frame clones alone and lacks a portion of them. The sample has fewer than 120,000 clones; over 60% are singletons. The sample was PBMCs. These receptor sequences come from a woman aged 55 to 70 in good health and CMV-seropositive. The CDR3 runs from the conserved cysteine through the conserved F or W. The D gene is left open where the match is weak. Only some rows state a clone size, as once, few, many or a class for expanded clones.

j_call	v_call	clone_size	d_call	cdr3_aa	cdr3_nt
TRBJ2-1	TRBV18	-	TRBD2	CASSETSGSPNGQFF	TGTGCCAGCTCCGAGACTAGCGGGAGCCCGAACGGGCAGTTCTTC
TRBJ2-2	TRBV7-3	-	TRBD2	CASSLRRGLAGGPTGELFF	TGTGCCAGCAGCTTAAGGCGGGGACTAGCGGGAGGGCCGACCGGGGAGCTGTTTTTT
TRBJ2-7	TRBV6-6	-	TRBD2	CASSYSGTSGSYVQYF	TGTGCCAGCAGTTACTCGGGGACTAGCGGGAGCTACGTGCAGTACTTC
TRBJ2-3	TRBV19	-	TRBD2	CASSILAGGRSTQYF	TGTGCCAGTAGTATACTAGCGGGAGGACGAAGTACGCAGTATTTT
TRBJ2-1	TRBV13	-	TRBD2	CASSLRGTSRYNEQFF	TGTGCCAGCAGCCTAAGGGGGACTAGCCGGTACAATGAGCAGTTCTTC
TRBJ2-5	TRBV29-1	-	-	CSVADEETQYF	TGCAGCGTTGCAGACGAAGAGACCCAGTACTTC
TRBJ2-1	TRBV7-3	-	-	CASSLVRGRGTNEQFF	TGTGCCAGCAGCTTAGTAAGGGGCCGCGGAACCAATGAGCAGTTCTTC
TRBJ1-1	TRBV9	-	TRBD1	CASSARGQPNTEAFF	TGTGCCAGCAGCGCCCGGGGACAGCCGAACACTGAAGCTTTCTTT
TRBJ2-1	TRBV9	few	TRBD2	CASSALTSGKYNEQFF	TGTGCCAGCAGCGCCTTAACTAGCGGAAAATACAATGAGCAGTTCTTC
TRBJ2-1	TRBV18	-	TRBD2	CASSPPGLGREDEQFF	TGTGCCAGCTCACCACCAGGACTAGGCCGAGAGGATGAGCAGTTCTTC
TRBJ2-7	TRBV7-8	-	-	CASSLWGESNEQYF	TGTGCCAGCAGCTTATGGGGGGAGTCAAACGAGCAGTACTTC
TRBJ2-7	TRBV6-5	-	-	CASSGDPSYEQYF	TGTGCCAGCTCGGGGGACCCCTCCTACGAGCAGTACTTC
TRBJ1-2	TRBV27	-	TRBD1	CASSPRGLFYGYTF	TGTGCCAGCAGTCCTAGGGGGCTCTTCTATGGCTACACCTTC
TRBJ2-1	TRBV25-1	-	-	CASGSPGSDEQFF	TGTGCCAGCGGTTCCCCGGGTAGCGATGAGCAGTTCTTC
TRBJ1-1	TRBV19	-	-	CASSDRYRVTEAFF	TGTGCCAGTAGTGACAGGTACAGGGTCACTGAAGCTTTCTTT
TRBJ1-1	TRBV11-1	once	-	CASSLVLGQGREAFF	TGTGCCAGCAGCTTAGTTCTCGGCCAGGGGCGTGAAGCTTTCTTT
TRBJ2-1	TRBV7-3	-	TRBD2	CASSLGVAGPNEQFF	TGTGCCAGCAGCTTAGGGGTAGCGGGACCCAATGAGCAGTTCTTC
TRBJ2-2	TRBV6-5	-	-	CASSLEQSGELFF	TGTGCCAGCAGCCTTGAACAATCAGGGGAGCTGTTTTTT
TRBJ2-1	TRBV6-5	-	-	CASSTDFYNEQFF	TGTGCCAGCAGTACGGACTTTTACAATGAGCAGTTCTTC
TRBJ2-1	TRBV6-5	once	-	CASSYVRGEQFF	TGTGCCAGCAGTTACGTACGGGGTGAGCAGTTCTTC
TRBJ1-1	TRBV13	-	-	CASSQRVRNTEAFF	TGTGCCAGCAGCCAGAGGGTCCGGAACACTGAAGCTTTCTTT
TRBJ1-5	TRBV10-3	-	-	CAISGSPREEGQPQHF	TGTGCCATCAGCGGGTCCCCCAGGGAGGAGGGTCAGCCCCAGCATTTT
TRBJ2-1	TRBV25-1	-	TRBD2	CASSEGGGFRFHEQFF	TGTGCCAGCAGTGAAGGGGGGGGATTTCGGTTTCATGAGCAGTTCTTC
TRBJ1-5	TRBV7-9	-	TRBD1	CSSSFVGTGGNQPQHF	TGTTCCAGCAGCTTTGTCGGGACAGGGGGCAATCAGCCCCAGCATTTT
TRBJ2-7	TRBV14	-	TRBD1	CASSPTDRGRSSYEQYF	TGTGCCAGCAGCCCGACGGACAGGGGGCGGAGTTCCTACGAGCAGTACTTC
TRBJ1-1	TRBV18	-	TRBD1	CASSPPIGGGASEAFF	TGTGCCAGCTCACCACCAATTGGAGGGGGCGCGAGTGAAGCTTTCTTT
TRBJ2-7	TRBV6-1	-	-	CASSEVASSYEQYF	TGTGCCAGCAGTGAAGTTGCTAGCTCCTACGAGCAGTACTTC
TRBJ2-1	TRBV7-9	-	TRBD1	CASRHDRGEQFF	TGTGCCAGCAGACATGACAGGGGCGAGCAGTTCTTC
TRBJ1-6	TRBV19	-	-	CASSIVANSPLHF	TGTGCCAGTAGTATAGTGGCAAATTCACCCCTCCACTTT
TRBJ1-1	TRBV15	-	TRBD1	CATSRGGQLNTEAFF	TGTGCCACCAGCAGAGGGGGACAGCTGAACACTGAAGCTTTCTTT
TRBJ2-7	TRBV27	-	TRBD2	CASSPGLGYYEQYF	TGTGCCAGCAGTCCGGGACTAGGTTACTACGAGCAGTACTTC
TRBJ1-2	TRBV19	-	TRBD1	CASSGGGQGALGGYTF	TGTGCCAGTAGTGGCGGAGGGCAGGGGGCGCTTGGTGGCTACACCTTC
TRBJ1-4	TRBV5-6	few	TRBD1	CASRPGTEDEKLFF	TGTGCCAGCAGACCCGGGACAGAAGATGAAAAACTGTTTTTT
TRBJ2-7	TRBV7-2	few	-	CASSFGGSSSYEQYF	TGTGCCAGCAGCTTTGGCGGTTCTAGCTCCTACGAGCAGTACTTC
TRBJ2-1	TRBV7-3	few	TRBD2	CASSGGDSYNEQFF	TGTGCCAGCTCGGGGGGGGACTCATACAATGAGCAGTTCTTC
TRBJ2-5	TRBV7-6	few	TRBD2	CASSLAMGLAEPYQETQYF	TGTGCCAGCAGCTTAGCGATGGGACTAGCGGAACCGTACCAAGAGACCCAGTACTTC
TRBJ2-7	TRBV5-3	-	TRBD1	CARSPKGQGTHEQYF	TGTGCCAGAAGCCCCAAGGGACAGGGGACCCACGAGCAGTACTTC
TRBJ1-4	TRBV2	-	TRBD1	CASKGGQGDRKLFF	TGTGCCAGCAAAGGTGGGCAGGGGGACCGAAAACTGTTTTTT
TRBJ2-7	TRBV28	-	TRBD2	CASSLGWASGNHEQYF	TGTGCCAGCAGTTTGGGGTGGGCTAGCGGGAATCACGAGCAGTACTTC
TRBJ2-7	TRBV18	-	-	CASSPQWGDYEQYF	TGTGCCAGCTCACCACAGTGGGGGGACTACGAGCAGTACTTC
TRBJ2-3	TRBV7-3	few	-	CASSLNPTDTQYF	TGTGCCAGCAGCTTAAATCCGACAGATACGCAGTATTTT
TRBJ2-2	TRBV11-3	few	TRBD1	CASKDRDTGELFF	TGTGCCAGCAAAGACAGGGACACCGGGGAGCTGTTTTTT
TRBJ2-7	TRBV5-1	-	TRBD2	CASSQRTSGGHEQYF	TGCGCCAGCAGCCAGCGGACTAGCGGGGGCCACGAGCAGTACTTC